This T cell receptor beta chain was sequenced in a study of OX40 agonist ivuxolimab in advanced cancers. CDR1 is SGDLS, CDR2 YYNGEE, per germline. Trimming left V 4 bases short and J 0 bases short, with 8 bases between. The length of the CDR3 is 14 residues. This table comes from immunoSEQ multiplex PCR, and its TCRdb copy is limited to in-frame clones, with some not included. The table shows around 30,000 clones, with roughly 80% occurring only once. This receptor was identified in an adult with an advanced solid tumor such as melanoma, head and neck, liver or kidney cancer. This chain joins TRBV9 and TRBJ2-1, with a possible D match to TRBD2 (5 bases). The sample in question was CD4+ or CD8+ T cells sorted from blood, obtained in a trial of the OX40 agonist ivuxolimab. In nucleotides, the CDR3 is TGTGCCAGCAGCTTAGCGTCCTCCTACAATGAGCAGTTCTTC. Its protein is CASSLASSYNEQFF.